These T cell receptor beta chains were read from a single sample in a study of blood T cells in healthy people across ages. Each CDR3 protein gets one entry after TCRdb re-called the 5' RACE reads with MiXCR. The profile shows more than 600,000 distinct CDR3 sequences, approximately 25% of them singletons. These data are also associated with another study on T cells of mothers and their children.

Source material: blood. These receptors were obtained from a boy younger than 18 in good health. Each CDR3 is given with its conserved first and last residue. Fields, in order: clone size, J gene, V gene, D gene, CDR3 DNA, CDR3 protein. A D gene is named only where the DNA matches it firmly. Clone size is not always given. Where it is, it says once, few, many or a class for expanded clones.

clone size: few
J gene: TRBJ2-1
V gene: TRBV28
D gene: .
CDR3 DNA: TGTGCCAGCAGGCCCATTTTCCGGGGGAGCTCCTACAATGAGCAGTTCTTC
CDR3 protein: CASRPIFRGSSYNEQFF

clone size: .
J gene: TRBJ1-5
V gene: TRBV6-6
D gene: .
CDR3 DNA: TGTGCCAGCGACAGCCGGGGGATCAGTCAGCCCCAGCATTTT
CDR3 protein: CASDSRGISQPQHF

clone size: .
J gene: TRBJ2-5
V gene: TRBV6-6
D gene: .
CDR3 DNA: TGTGCCAGCAGTCCCCGGGACTACCAAGAGACCCAGTACTTC
CDR3 protein: CASSPRDYQETQYF

clone size: few
J gene: TRBJ1-5
V gene: TRBV3-1
D gene: .
CDR3 DNA: TGTGCCAGCAGCCAAGTGGTAGGGAGGAATCAGCCCCAGCATTTT
CDR3 protein: CASSQVVGRNQPQHF

clone size: once
J gene: TRBJ2-5
V gene: TRBV12-5
D gene: .
CDR3 DNA: TGTGCTAGTGGTTGGACGTCGAGCGGCAACCAAGAGACCCAGTACTTC
CDR3 protein: CASGWTSSGNQETQYF

clone size: few
J gene: TRBJ1-5
V gene: TRBV20-1
D gene: .
CDR3 DNA: TGCAGTGCTAGTCAAAACAATCAGCCCCAGCATTTT
CDR3 protein: CSASQNNQPQHF

clone size: many
J gene: TRBJ2-4
V gene: TRBV3-1
D gene: TRBD1
CDR3 DNA: TGTGCCAGCAGCCGATCAGGGGGCGCGAACATTCAGTACTTC
CDR3 protein: CASSRSGGANIQYF

clone size: few
J gene: TRBJ2-7
V gene: TRBV18
D gene: .
CDR3 DNA: TGTGCCAGCTCACCGTCGGGGGACAGACCCTACGAGCAGTACTTC
CDR3 protein: CASSPSGDRPYEQYF

clone size: .
J gene: TRBJ1-5
V gene: TRBV20-1
D gene: TRBD1
CDR3 DNA: TGCAGTGCTAGAGATGGAGGGACAGGAGGCGGTCAGCCCCAGCATTTT
CDR3 protein: CSARDGGTGGGQPQHF

clone size: .
J gene: TRBJ2-6
V gene: TRBV11-2
D gene: TRBD2
CDR3 DNA: TGTGCCAGCAGCTTTGAACTAGCGGGGGGTGGGGCCAACGTCCTGACTTTC
CDR3 protein: CASSFELAGGGANVLTF

clone size: many
J gene: TRBJ2-7
V gene: TRBV7-7
D gene: TRBD1
CDR3 DNA: TGTGCTAGCAGCTTGGACAGGGGGAACGAGCAGTACTTC
CDR3 protein: CASSLDRGNEQYF

clone size: .
J gene: TRBJ2-7
V gene: TRBV6-5
D gene: TRBD2
CDR3 DNA: TGTGCCAGCAGTTACAGGGGGACTAGCGGGAATGTCGAGCAGTACTTC
CDR3 protein: CASSYRGTSGNVEQYF

clone size: .
J gene: TRBJ2-5
V gene: TRBV12-3/TRBV12-4
D gene: .
CDR3 DNA: TGTGCCAGCAGTTTAAGCCTAGCCAGTAATCCCCAAGAGACCCAGTACTTC
CDR3 protein: CASSLSLASNPQETQYF

clone size: .
J gene: TRBJ2-2
V gene: TRBV7-3
D gene: TRBD2
CDR3 DNA: TGTGCCAGCAGCATAGCGGGCGGGGAGCTGTTTTTT
CDR3 protein: CASSIAGGELFF

clone size: .
J gene: TRBJ2-1
V gene: TRBV4-1
D gene: .
CDR3 DNA: TGCGCCAGCAGCCCAGACCAGGGCCGCTCCTACAATGAGCAGTTCTTC
CDR3 protein: CASSPDQGRSYNEQFF

clone size: few
J gene: TRBJ2-7
V gene: TRBV29-1
D gene: TRBD1
CDR3 DNA: TGCAGCGTTGATTCGTGGACAGGCAGGAGGTACGAGCAGTACTTC
CDR3 protein: CSVDSWTGRRYEQYF

clone size: few
J gene: TRBJ2-1
V gene: TRBV12-3/TRBV12-4
D gene: .
CDR3 DNA: TGTGCCAGCAGTTTAGACACGAGGCACAATGAGCAGTTCTTC
CDR3 protein: CASSLDTRHNEQFF

clone size: few
J gene: TRBJ2-2
V gene: TRBV7-2
D gene: TRBD2
CDR3 DNA: TGTGCCAGCTTTCCGGGGGGGGCTGTTGGTGCCGGGGAGCTGTTTTTT
CDR3 protein: CASFPGGAVGAGELFF

clone size: .
J gene: TRBJ2-1
V gene: TRBV7-2
D gene: .
CDR3 DNA: TGTGTCAGCAGCGTTCAGGGTAATGAGCAGTTCTTC
CDR3 protein: CVSSVQGNEQFF

clone size: .
J gene: TRBJ2-7
V gene: TRBV29-1
D gene: TRBD1
CDR3 DNA: TGCAGCGTTGGAGACGGACAGGGGGGAAACGAGCAGTACTTC
CDR3 protein: CSVGDGQGGNEQYF

clone size: few
J gene: TRBJ2-3
V gene: TRBV9
D gene: TRBD1
CDR3 DNA: TGTGCCAGCAGCCGACAGGGGGGCTCTAGCACAGATACGCAGTATTTT
CDR3 protein: CASSRQGGSSTDTQYF

clone size: few
J gene: TRBJ2-6
V gene: TRBV7-2
D gene: .
CDR3 DNA: TGTGCCAGCAGCTTGGACGGCCTCTCTGGGGCCAACGTCCTGACTTTC
CDR3 protein: CASSLDGLSGANVLTF

clone size: .
J gene: TRBJ2-7
V gene: TRBV12-5
D gene: .
CDR3 DNA: TGTGCTAGTGGTTTGTGGCACAGGGTATACGAGCAGTACTTC
CDR3 protein: CASGLWHRVYEQYF

clone size: few
J gene: TRBJ2-7
V gene: TRBV28
D gene: .
CDR3 DNA: TGTGCCAGCAAGGGGTCCAGTAGCTCCTACGAGCAGTACTTC
CDR3 protein: CASKGSSSSYEQYF

clone size: .
J gene: TRBJ2-7
V gene: TRBV12-3/TRBV12-4
D gene: TRBD1
CDR3 DNA: TGTGCCAGCACTGCCGGGACAGCCTTCCACGAGCAGTACTTC
CDR3 protein: CASTAGTAFHEQYF

clone size: few
J gene: TRBJ1-2
V gene: TRBV2
D gene: .
CDR3 DNA: TGTGCCAGCAGTGAAGCCTTACAGGGAATAGAGGGCTACACCTTC
CDR3 protein: CASSEALQGIEGYTF

clone size: few
J gene: TRBJ2-1
V gene: TRBV5-1
D gene: .
CDR3 DNA: TGCGCCAGCAGCGGAGATCCGGGGCAGGGCAATGAGCAGTTCTTC
CDR3 protein: CASSGDPGQGNEQFF

clone size: .
J gene: TRBJ2-6
V gene: TRBV12-5
D gene: .
CDR3 DNA: TGTGCTAGTGGTTTGGGCTCTGGGGCCAACGTCCTGACTTTC
CDR3 protein: CASGLGSGANVLTF

clone size: .
J gene: TRBJ2-5
V gene: TRBV5-1
D gene: .
CDR3 DNA: TGCGCCAGCAGCTGGACTGCAGGGATCACCCAAGAGACCCAGTACTTC
CDR3 protein: CASSWTAGITQETQYF

clone size: few
J gene: TRBJ2-7
V gene: TRBV4-3
D gene: TRBD1
CDR3 DNA: TGCGCCAGCAGACAGGGACAGGGATCCCCCTACGAGCAGTACTTC
CDR3 protein: CASRQGQGSPYEQYF

clone size: .
J gene: TRBJ2-1
V gene: TRBV12-5
D gene: .
CDR3 DNA: TGTGCTAGTGGTTTAGAGGGGGGGCCCAACAATGAGCAGTTCTTC
CDR3 protein: CASGLEGGPNNEQFF

clone size: .
J gene: TRBJ2-7
V gene: TRBV6-1
D gene: TRBD1
CDR3 DNA: TGTGCCACAAGGGAGGCGGGACAGGGAACCTACGAGCAGTACTTC
CDR3 protein: CATREAGQGTYEQYF

clone size: .
J gene: TRBJ1-3
V gene: TRBV7-2
D gene: .
CDR3 DNA: TGTGCCAGCAGCTTAGCATCCGGGGGCTCTGGAAACACCATATATTTT
CDR3 protein: CASSLASGGSGNTIYF

clone size: .
J gene: TRBJ1-2
V gene: TRBV7-2
D gene: TRBD1
CDR3 DNA: TGTGCCAGCAGCTTAGATCGGACAGGGATTGGCTACACCTTC
CDR3 protein: CASSLDRTGIGYTF

clone size: few
J gene: TRBJ1-2
V gene: TRBV29-1
D gene: .
CDR3 DNA: TGCAGCGACTCAGGGTACGGCTACACCTTC
CDR3 protein: CSDSGYGYTF

clone size: .
J gene: TRBJ2-7
V gene: TRBV4-1
D gene: TRBD1
CDR3 DNA: TGCGCCAGCAGCCAAGTTGGGACAGGGGACTACGAGCAGTACTTC
CDR3 protein: CASSQVGTGDYEQYF

clone size: .
J gene: TRBJ1-1
V gene: TRBV10-3
D gene: .
CDR3 DNA: TGTGCCATCAGTGGGGGCAACAGCCCGAACACTGAAGCTTTCTTT
CDR3 protein: CAISGGNSPNTEAFF

clone size: .
J gene: TRBJ2-1
V gene: TRBV7-9
D gene: TRBD2
CDR3 DNA: TGTGCCAGCAGCCCGACTAGCGGGAGAGTCGATGAGCAGTTCTTC
CDR3 protein: CASSPTSGRVDEQFF

clone size: few
J gene: TRBJ2-1
V gene: TRBV4-1
D gene: TRBD2
CDR3 DNA: TGCGCCAGCAGCCAGCCCACTAGCGGGAGAAAGAGTGAGCAGTTCTTC
CDR3 protein: CASSQPTSGRKSEQFF

clone size: .
J gene: TRBJ1-5
V gene: TRBV28
D gene: .
CDR3 DNA: TGTGCCAGCAGTTTGTCCAGGGAGAATCAGCCCCAGCATTTT
CDR3 protein: CASSLSRENQPQHF

clone size: .
J gene: TRBJ2-7
V gene: TRBV4-1
D gene: .
CDR3 DNA: TGCGCCAGCAGCCAAGAGGGGACGGAGTCTGGGTACGAGCAGTACTTC
CDR3 protein: CASSQEGTESGYEQYF

clone size: once
J gene: TRBJ1-2
V gene: TRBV29-1
D gene: .
CDR3 DNA: TGCAGCGTAGCTCACAGGGCTGCCTATGGCTACACCTTC
CDR3 protein: CSVAHRAAYGYTF

clone size: .
J gene: TRBJ2-7
V gene: TRBV30
D gene: TRBD1
CDR3 DNA: TGTGCCTGGCGCGACAGGGGCCTCAGCTACGAGCAGTACTTC
CDR3 protein: CAWRDRGLSYEQYF

clone size: few
J gene: TRBJ2-7
V gene: TRBV9
D gene: .
CDR3 DNA: TGTGCCAGCAGCGTAGGGGCCAACTACGAGCAGTACTTC
CDR3 protein: CASSVGANYEQYF

clone size: .
J gene: TRBJ2-7
V gene: TRBV20-1
D gene: TRBD2
CDR3 DNA: TGCAGTGCCCAGAGCTCGGGGGAGGGCCTTGGCTACGAGCAGTACTTC
CDR3 protein: CSAQSSGEGLGYEQYF

clone size: .
J gene: TRBJ2-3
V gene: TRBV7-3
D gene: .
CDR3 DNA: TGTGCCAGCAGCTTCACCGGGCCGTTCACAGATACGCAGTATTTT
CDR3 protein: CASSFTGPFTDTQYF